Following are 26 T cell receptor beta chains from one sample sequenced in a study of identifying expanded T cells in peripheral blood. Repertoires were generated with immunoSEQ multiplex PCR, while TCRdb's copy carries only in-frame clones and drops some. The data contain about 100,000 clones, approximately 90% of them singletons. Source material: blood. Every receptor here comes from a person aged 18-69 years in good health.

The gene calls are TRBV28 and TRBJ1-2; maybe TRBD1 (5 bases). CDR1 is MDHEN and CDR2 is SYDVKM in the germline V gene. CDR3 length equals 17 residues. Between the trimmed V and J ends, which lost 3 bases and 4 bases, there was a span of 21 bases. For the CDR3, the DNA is TGTGCCAGCAGTTTCCAGCCTTTGGGGGACCCTAGCTATGGCTACACCTTC. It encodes CASSFQPLGDPSYGYTF.

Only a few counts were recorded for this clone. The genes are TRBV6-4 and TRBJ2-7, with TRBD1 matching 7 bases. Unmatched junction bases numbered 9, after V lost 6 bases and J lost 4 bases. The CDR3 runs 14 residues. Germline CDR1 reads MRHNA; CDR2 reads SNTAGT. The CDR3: CASSLQGSLYEQYF. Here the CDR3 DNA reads TGTGCCAGCAGCTTACAGGGGAGCCTGTACGAGCAGTACTTC.

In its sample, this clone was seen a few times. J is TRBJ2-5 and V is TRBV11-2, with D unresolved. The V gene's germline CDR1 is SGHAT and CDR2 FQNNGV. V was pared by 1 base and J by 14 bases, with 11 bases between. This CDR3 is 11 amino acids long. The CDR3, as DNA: TGTGCCAGCAGCTTAGGGGTGGACCCCTACTTC. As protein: CASSLGVDPYF.

Written as DNA, the CDR3 is TGCGCCAGCAGCTTGATCGGACAGGGGAACACTGAAGCTTTCTTT. Translation: CASSLIGQGNTEAFF. The rearrangement uses TRBV5-1 and TRBJ1-1, with TRBD1 identical over 8 bases. Germline trimming cut 1 base from V and 1 base from J; bases unmatched to any gene: 3. From germline, CDR1 is SGHRS and CDR2 YFSETQ. This CDR3 region has 15 residues.

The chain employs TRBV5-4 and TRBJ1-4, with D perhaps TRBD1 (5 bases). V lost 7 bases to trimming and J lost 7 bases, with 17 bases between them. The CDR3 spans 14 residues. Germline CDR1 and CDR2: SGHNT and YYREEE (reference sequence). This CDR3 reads CASQVGLGGEKLFF. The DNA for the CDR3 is TGTGCCAGCCAAGTAGGGCTCGGGGGTGAAAAACTGTTTTTT.

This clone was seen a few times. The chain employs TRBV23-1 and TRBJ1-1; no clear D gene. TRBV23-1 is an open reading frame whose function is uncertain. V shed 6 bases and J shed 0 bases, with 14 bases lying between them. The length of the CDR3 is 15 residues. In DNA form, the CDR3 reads TGCGCCAGCAGGCCCTCGGGGTTCGTGAACACTGAAGCTTTCTTT. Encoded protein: CASRPSGFVNTEAFF.

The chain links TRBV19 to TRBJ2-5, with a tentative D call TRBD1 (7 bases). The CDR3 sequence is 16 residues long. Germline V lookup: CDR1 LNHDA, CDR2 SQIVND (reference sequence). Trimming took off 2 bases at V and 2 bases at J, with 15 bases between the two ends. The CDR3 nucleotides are TGTGCCAGTAGTATATTAATTCAGGGGGGTCAAGAGACCCAGTACTTC. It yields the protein CASSILIQGGQETQYF.

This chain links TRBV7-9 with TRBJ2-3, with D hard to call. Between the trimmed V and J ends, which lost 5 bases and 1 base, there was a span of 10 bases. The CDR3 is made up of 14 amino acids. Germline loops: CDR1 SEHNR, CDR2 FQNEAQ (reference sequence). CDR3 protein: CASSPFARTDTQYF. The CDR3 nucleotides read TGTGCCAGCAGCCCCTTCGCGCGCACAGATACGCAGTATTTT. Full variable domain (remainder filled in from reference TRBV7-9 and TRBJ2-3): DTGVSQNPRHKITKRGQNVTFRCDPISEHNRLYWYRQTLGQGPEFLTYFQNEAQLEKSRLLSDRFSAERPKGSFSTLEIQRTEQGDSAMYLCASSPFARTDTQYFGPGTRLTVL.

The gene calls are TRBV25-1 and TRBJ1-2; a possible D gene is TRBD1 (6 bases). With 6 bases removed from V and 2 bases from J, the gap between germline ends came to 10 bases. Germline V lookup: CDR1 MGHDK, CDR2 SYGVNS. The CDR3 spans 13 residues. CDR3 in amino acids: CASSDQGNYGYTF. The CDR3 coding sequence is TGTGCCAGCAGCGATCAGGGGAACTATGGCTACACCTTC.

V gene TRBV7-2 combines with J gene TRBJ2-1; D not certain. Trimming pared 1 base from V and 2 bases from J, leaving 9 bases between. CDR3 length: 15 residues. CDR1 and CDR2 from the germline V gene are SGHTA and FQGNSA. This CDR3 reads CASSLGRSTYNEQFF. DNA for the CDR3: TGTGCCAGCAGCTTAGGGAGATCGACCTACAATGAGCAGTTCTTC. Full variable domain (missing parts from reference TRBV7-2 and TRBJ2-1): GAGVSQSPSNKVTEKGKDVELRCDPISGHTALYWYRQSLGQGLEFLIYFQGNSAPDKSGLPSDRFSAERTGGSVSTLTIQRTQQEDSAVYLCASSLGRSTYNEQFFGPGTRLTVL.

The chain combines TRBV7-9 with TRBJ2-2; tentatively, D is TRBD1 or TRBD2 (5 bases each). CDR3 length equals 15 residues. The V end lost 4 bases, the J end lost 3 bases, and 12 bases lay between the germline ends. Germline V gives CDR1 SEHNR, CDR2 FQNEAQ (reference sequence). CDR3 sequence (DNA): TGTGCCAGCAGCTCTACAGAGGGGCACACCGGGGAGCTGTTTTTT. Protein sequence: CASSSTEGHTGELFF.

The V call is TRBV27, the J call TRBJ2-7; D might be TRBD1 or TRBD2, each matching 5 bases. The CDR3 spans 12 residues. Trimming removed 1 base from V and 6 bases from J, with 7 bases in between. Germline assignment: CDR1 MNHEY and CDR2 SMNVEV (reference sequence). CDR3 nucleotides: TGTGCCAGCAGTTTATATGGGGGCGAGCAGTACTTC. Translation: CASSLYGGEQYF.

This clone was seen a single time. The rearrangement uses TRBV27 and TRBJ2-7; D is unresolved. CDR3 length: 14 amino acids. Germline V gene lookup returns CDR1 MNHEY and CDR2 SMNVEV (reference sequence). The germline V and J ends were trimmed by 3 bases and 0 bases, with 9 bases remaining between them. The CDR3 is CASSLARSSYEQYF. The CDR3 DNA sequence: TGTGCCAGCAGTTTGGCCCGGAGCTCCTACGAGCAGTACTTC.

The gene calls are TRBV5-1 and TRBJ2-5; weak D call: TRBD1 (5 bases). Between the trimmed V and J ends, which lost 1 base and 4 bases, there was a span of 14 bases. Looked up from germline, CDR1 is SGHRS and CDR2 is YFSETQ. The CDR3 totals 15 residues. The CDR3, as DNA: TGCGCCAGCAGCTTGAGGGGTACAAAGGGAGAGACCCAGTACTTC. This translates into CASSLRGTKGETQYF.

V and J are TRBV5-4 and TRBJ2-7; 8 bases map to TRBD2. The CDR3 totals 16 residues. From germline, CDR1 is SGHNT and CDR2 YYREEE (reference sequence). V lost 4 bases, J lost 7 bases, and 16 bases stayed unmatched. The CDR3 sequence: CASSTGGASRKGEQYF. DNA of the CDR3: TGTGCCAGCAGCACGGGAGGGGCTAGTAGGAAAGGGGAGCAGTACTTC.

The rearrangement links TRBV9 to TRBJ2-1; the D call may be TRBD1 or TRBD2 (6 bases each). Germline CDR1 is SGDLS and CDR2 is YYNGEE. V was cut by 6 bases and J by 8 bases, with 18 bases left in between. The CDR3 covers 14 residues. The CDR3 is CASNRGLGVYEQFF. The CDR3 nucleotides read TGTGCCAGCAATCGGGGGCTGGGTGTTTATGAGCAGTTCTTC.

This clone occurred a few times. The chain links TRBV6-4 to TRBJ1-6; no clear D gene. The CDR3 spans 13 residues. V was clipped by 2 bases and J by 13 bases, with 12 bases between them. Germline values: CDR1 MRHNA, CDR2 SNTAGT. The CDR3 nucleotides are TGTGCCAGCAGTGACGAGGCAGGAGGGCCCCTCCACTTT. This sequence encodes CASSDEAGGPLHF.

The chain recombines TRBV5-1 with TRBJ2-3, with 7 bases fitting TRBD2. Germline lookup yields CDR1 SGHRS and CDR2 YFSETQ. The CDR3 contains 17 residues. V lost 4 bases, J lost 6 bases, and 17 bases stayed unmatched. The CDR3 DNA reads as TGCGCCAGCAGCCGGGAGGCCGCAGGACTAAAAGGGGATACGCAGTATTTT. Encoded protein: CASSREAAGLKGDTQYF.

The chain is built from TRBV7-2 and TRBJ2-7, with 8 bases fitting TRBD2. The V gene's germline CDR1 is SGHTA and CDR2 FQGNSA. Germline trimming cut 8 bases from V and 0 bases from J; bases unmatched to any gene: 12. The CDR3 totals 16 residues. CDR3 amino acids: CASSLLAGPPSYEQYF. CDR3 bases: TGTGCCAGCTCGCTGTTAGCGGGGCCCCCCTCCTACGAGCAGTACTTC.

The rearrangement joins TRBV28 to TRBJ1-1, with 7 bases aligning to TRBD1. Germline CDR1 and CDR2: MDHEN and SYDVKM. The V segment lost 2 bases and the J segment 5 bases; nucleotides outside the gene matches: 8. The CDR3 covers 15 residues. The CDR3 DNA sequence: TGTGCCAGCAGTTTAATTCGACAGGGCCGAACTGAAGCTTTCTTT. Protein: CASSLIRQGRTEAFF.

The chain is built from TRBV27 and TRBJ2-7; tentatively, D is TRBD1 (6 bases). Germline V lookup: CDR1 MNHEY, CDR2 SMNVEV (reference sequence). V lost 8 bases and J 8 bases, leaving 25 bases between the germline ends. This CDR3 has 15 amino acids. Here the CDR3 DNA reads TGTGCCAGCTCTGCCTCGGTGAGGCCCGACAGGCAGCAGTACTTC. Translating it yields CASSASVRPDRQQYF.

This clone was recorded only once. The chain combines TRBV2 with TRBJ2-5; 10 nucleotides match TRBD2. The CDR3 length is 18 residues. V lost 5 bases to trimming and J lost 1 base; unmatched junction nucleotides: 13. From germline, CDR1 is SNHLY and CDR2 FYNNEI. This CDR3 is CASSKRLAGALSQETQYF. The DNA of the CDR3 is TGTGCCAGCAGTAAGCGCCTAGCGGGGGCCCTATCCCAAGAGACCCAGTACTTC.

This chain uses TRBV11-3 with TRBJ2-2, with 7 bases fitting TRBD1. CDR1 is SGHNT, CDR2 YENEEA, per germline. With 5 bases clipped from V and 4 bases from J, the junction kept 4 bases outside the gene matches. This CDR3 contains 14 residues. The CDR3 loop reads CASSIGQATGELFF. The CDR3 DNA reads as TGTGCCAGCAGCATTGGACAGGCCACCGGGGAGCTGTTTTTT.

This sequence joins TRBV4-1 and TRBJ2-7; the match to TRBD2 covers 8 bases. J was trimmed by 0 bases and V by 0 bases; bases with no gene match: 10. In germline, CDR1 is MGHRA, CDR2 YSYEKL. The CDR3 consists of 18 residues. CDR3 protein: CASSQDSVAGTSSYEQYF. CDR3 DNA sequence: TGCGCCAGCAGCCAAGATTCCGTAGCGGGGACCAGCTCCTACGAGCAGTACTTC.

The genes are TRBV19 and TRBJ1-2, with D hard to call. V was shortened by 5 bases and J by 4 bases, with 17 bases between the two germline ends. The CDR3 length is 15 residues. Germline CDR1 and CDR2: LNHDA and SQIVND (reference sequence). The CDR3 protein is CASSDPRGEAYGYTF. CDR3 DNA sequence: TGTGCCAGTAGTGACCCCCGGGGAGAGGCCTATGGCTACACCTTC.

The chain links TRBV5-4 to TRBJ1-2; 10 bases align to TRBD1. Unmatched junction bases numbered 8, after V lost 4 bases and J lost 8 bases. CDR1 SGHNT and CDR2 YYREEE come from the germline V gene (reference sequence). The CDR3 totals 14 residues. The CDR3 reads CASSPGTGARGYTF. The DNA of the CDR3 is TGTGCCAGCAGCCCTGGGACAGGGGCTCGGGGCTACACCTTC.